This TCR beta chain emerged from a study of CD8+CD57+ T cells in acquired aplastic anemia. Study context: The sorted CD4+ and CD8+ cells yielded an average around 3.2 ug of DNA.

This CDR3 is 21 amino acids long. The germline gives CDR1 KGHDR, CDR2 SFDVKD. V was cut by 1 base and J by 2 bases, with 29 bases left in between. Ten or more counts support this clonotype. TCR beta VDJ combinations and CDR3 sequences were profiled from genomic DNA. TCRdb re-derived calls from the reads in MiXCR, one entry per CDR3 protein. The table shows about 160,000 distinct CDR3 sequences, with around 45% occurring only once. The sample consisted of sorted CD4+, CD8+, or CD8+CD57+ T cells (not recorded which) from PBMCs. This sequence was found in a human donor in good health. This rearrangement joins TRBV24-1 to TRBJ2-7; D is undetermined. CDR3 sequence: CATSDLKWIDCGQRATYEQYF. The DNA of the CDR3 is TGTGCCACCAGTGATTTAAAGTGGATTGATTGTGGGCAAAGGGCAACCTACGAGCAGTACTTC.